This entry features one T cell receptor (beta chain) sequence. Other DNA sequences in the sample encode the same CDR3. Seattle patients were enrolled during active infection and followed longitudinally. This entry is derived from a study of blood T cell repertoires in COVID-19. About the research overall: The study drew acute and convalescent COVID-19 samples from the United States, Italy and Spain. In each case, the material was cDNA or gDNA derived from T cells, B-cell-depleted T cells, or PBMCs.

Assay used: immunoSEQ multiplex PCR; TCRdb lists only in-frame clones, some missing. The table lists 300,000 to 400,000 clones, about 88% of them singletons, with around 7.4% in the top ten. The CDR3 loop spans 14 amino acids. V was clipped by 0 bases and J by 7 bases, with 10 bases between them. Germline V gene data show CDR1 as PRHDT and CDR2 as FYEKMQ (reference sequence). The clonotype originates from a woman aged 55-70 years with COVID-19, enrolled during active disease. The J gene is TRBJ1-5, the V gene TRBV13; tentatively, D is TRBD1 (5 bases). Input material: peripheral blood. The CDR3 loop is CASSLGQGNQPQHF. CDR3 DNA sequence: TGTGCCAGCAGCTTAGGGCAGGGAAACCAGCCCCAGCATTTT.